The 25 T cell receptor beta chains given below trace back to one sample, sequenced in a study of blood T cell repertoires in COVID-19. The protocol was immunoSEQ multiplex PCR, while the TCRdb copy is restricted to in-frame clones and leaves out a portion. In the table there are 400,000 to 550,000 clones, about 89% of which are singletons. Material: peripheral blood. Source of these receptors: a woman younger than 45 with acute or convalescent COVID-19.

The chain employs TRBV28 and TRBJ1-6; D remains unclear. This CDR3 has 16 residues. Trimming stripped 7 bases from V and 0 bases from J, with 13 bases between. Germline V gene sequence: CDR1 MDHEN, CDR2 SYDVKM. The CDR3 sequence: CASNEAASSYNSPLHF. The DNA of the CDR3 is TGTGCCAGCAATGAGGCGGCGAGCTCCTATAATTCACCCCTCCACTTT.

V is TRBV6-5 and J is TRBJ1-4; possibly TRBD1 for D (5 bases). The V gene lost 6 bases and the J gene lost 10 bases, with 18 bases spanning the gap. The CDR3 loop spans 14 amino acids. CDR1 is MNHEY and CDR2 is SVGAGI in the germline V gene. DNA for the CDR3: TGTGCCAGCAGGCAGGTTAGCGGGGGAGGAAAACTGTTTTTT. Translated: CASRQVSGGGKLFF.

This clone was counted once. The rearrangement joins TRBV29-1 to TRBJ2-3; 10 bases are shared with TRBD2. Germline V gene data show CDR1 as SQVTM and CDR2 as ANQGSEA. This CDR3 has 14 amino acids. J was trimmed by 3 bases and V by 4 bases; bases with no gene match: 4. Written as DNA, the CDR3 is TGCAGCGTTGCCTTAGCGGGGGGTACAGATACGCAGTATTTT. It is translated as CSVALAGGTDTQYF.

The DNA for the CDR3 is TGCGCCAGCAGACTAGCGGGCCCGTACGAGCAGTACTTC. Translated, it gives CASRLAGPYEQYF. V gene TRBV5-1 combines with J gene TRBJ2-7; 9 bases are shared with TRBD2. CDR1 and CDR2 (germline): SGHRS, YFSETQ. This CDR3 comprises 13 residues. Germline trimming cut 5 bases from V and 4 bases from J; bases unmatched to any gene: 4.

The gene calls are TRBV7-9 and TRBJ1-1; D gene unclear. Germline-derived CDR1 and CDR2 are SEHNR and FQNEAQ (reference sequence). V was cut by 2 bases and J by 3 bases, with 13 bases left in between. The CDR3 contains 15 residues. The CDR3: CASSLYPQVHTEAFF. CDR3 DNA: TGTGCCAGCAGCTTATATCCGCAGGTTCACACTGAAGCTTTCTTT.

CDR3 residues: CASSFRDRGPMNTEAFF. In nucleotides, the CDR3 is TGTGCCAGCAGTTTCCGGGACAGGGGGCCCATGAACACTGAAGCTTTCTTT. This chain links TRBV28 with TRBJ1-1; 12 bases are a match to TRBD1. V was pared by 3 bases and J by 0 bases, with 5 bases of the junction left unmatched. Germline CDR1 reads MDHEN; CDR2 reads SYDVKM. The CDR3 loop spans 17 amino acids.

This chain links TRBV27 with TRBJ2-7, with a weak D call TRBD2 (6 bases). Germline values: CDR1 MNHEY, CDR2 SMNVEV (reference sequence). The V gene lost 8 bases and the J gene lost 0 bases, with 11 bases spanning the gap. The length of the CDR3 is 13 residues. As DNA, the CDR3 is TGTGCCAGCGCCTCCGGGGGCTCCTACGAGCAGTACTTC. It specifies CASASGGSYEQYF.

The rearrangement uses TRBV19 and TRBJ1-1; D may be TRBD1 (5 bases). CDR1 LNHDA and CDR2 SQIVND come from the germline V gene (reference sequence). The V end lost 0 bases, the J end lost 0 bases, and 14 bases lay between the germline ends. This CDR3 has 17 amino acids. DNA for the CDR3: TGTGCCAGTAGTATAGATCATATTGGGGCCGTGAACACTGAAGCTTTCTTT. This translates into CASSIDHIGAVNTEAFF.

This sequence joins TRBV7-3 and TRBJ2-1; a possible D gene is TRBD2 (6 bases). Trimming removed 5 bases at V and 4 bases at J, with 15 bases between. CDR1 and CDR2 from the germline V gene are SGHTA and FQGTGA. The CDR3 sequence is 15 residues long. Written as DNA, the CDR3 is TGTGCCAGCAGCCAGGGACGCGGGGATTACAATGAGCAGTTCTTC. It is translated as CASSQGRGDYNEQFF. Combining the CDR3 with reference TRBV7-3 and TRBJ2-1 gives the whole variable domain GAGVSQTPSNKVTEKGKYVELRCDPISGHTALYWYRQSLGQGPEFLIYFQGTGAADDSGLPNDRFFAVRPEGSVSTLKIQRTERGDSAVYLCASSQGRGDYNEQFFGPGTRLTVL.

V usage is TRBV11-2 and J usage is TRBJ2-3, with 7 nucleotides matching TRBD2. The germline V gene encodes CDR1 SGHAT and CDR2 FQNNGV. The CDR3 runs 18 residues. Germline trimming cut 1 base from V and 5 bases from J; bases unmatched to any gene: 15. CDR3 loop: CASSLGYLSGGSVDTQYF. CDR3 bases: TGTGCCAGCAGCTTAGGGTACCTGTCCGGGGGGTCCGTAGATACGCAGTATTTT.

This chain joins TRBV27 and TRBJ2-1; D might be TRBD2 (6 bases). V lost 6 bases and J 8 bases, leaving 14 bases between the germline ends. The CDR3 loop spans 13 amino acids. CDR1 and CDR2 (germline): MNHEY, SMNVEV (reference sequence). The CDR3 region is CASRNPGVHEQFF. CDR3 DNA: TGTGCCAGCAGAAATCCGGGGGTTCATGAGCAGTTCTTC.

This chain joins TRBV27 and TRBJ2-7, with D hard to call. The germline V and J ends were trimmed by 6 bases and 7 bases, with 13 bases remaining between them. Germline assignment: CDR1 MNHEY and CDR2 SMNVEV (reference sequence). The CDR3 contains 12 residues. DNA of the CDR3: TGTGCCAGCAGGAACTTCCCAGGAGAGCAGTACTTC. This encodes CASRNFPGEQYF.

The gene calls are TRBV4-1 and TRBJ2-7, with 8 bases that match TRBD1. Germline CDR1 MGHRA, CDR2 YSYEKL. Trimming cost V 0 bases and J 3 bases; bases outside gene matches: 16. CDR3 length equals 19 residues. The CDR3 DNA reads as TGCGCCAGCAGCCAAGATCGTCGGCGACAGGGGTATAGTAACTACGAGCAGTACTTC. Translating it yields CASSQDRRRQGYSNYEQYF.

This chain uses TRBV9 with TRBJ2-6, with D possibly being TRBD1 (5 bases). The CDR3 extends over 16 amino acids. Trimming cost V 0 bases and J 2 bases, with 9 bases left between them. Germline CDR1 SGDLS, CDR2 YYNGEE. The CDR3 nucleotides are TGTGCCAGCAGCGTAGGCCAGACAGCTGGGGCCAACGTCCTGACTTTC. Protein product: CASSVGQTAGANVLTF. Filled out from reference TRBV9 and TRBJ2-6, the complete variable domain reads DSGVTQTPKHLITATGQRVTLRCSPRSGDLSVYWYQQSLDQGLQFLIQYYNGEERAKGNILERFSAQQFPDLHSELNLSSLELGDSALYFCASSVGQTAGANVLTFGAGSRLTVL.

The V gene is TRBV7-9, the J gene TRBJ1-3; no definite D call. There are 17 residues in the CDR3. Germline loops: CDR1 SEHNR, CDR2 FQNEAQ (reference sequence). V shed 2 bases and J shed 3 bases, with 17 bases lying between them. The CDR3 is CASSLSPKEGSGNTIYF. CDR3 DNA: TGTGCCAGCAGCTTATCCCCTAAGGAAGGGAGTGGAAACACCATATATTTT. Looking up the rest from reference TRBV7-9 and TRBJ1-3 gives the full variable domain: DTGVSQNPRHKITKRGQNVTFRCDPISEHNRLYWYRQTLGQGPEFLTYFQNEAQLEKSRLLSDRFSAERPKGSFSTLEIQRTEQGDSAMYLCASSLSPKEGSGNTIYFGEGSWLTVV.

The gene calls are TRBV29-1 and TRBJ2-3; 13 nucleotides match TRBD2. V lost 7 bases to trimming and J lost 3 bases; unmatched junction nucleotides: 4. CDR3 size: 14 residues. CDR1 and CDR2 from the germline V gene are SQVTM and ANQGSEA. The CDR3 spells CSATSGGDTDTQYF. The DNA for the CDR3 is TGCAGCGCCACTAGCGGGGGGGATACAGATACGCAGTATTTT.

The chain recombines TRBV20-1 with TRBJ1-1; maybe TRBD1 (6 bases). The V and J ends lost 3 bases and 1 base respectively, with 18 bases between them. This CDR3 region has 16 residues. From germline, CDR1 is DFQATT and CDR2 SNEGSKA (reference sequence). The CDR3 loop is CSASPQGTYRNTEAFF. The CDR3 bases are TGCAGTGCTAGTCCCCAGGGGACCTATAGGAACACTGAAGCTTTCTTT.

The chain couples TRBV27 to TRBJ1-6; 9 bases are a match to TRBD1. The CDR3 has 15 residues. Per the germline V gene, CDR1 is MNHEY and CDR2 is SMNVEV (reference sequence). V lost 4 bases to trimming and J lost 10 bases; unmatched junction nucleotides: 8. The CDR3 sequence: CASSWGQGFQSPLHF. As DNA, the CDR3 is TGTGCCAGCAGTTGGGGACAGGGATTTCAATCACCCCTCCACTTT.

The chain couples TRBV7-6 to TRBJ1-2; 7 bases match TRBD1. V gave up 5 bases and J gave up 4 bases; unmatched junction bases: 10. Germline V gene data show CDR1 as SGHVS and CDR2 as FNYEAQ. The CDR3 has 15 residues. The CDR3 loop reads CASSPGPRQGYGYTF. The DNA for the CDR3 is TGTGCCAGCAGCCCAGGGCCACGACAGGGCTATGGCTACACCTTC.

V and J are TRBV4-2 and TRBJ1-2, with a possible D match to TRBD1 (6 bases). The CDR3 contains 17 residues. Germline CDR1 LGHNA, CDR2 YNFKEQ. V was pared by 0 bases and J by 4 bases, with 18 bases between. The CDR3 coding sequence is TGTGCCAGCAGCCAAGAGCGGTCAGGGGACCTTTTCTATGGCTACACCTTC. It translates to CASSQERSGDLFYGYTF.

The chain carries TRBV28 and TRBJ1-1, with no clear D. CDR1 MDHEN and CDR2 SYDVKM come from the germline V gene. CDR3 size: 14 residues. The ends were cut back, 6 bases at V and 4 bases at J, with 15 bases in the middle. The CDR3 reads CASSIVGISTEAFF. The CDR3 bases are TGTGCCAGCAGCATAGTCGGGATTAGCACTGAAGCTTTCTTT.

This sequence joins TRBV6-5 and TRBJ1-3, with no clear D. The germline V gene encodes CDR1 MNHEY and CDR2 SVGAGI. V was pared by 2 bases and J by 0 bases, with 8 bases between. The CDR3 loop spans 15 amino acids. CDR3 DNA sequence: TGTGCCAGCAGTTACGGCCTGTTCTCTGGAAACACCATATATTTT. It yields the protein CASSYGLFSGNTIYF.

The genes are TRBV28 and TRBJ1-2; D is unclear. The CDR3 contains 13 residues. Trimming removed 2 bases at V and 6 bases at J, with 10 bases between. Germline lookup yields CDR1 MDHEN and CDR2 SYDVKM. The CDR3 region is CASSLLVRDGYTF. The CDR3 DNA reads TGTGCCAGCAGTTTACTCGTCCGGGATGGCTACACCTTC.

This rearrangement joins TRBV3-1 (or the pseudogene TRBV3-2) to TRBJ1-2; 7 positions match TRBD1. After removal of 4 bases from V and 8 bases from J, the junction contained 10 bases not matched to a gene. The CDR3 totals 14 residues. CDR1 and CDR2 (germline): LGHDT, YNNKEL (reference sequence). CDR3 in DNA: TGTGCCAGCAGCCCTGGGGACAGCGCACGGGGCTACACCTTC. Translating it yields CASSPGDSARGYTF.

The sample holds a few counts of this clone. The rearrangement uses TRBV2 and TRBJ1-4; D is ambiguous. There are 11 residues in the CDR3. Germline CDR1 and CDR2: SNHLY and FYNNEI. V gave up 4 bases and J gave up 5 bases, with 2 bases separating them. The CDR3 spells CASSVNEKLFF. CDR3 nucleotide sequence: TGTGCCAGCAGTGTAAATGAAAAACTGTTTTTT. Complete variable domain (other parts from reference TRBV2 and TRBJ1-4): EPEVTQTPSHQVTQMGQEVILRCVPISNHLYFYWYRQILGQKVEFLVSFYNNEISEKSEIFDDQFSVERPDGSNFTLKIRSTKLEDSAMYFCASSVNEKLFFGSGTQLSVL.